This TCR beta chain was found in a study of type 1 regulatory T cells. Study at large: This in vitro CD4 product, T-allo10, is enriched for Tr1 cells and alloantigen-specific.

In TCRdb, the reads were re-called with MiXCR into one record per CDR3 protein. The sample has approximately 90,000 distinct CDR3 sequences; less than 40% are singletons. Source material: CD4+ T cells, either the whole sample or a sorted fraction (not recorded which). This TCR derives from a human donor in good health.

CDR3 DNA: TGTGCCAGCAGGCCACAGGGTGCGGAACAGCCCCAGCATTTT. Residues: CASRPQGAEQPQHF. The rearrangement joins TRBV6-2 or TRBV6-3 to TRBJ1-5; the D gene is possibly TRBD1 (6 bases). Trimming took off 6 bases at V and 7 bases at J, with 16 bases between the two ends. CDR1 is MNHEY, CDR2 SVGEGT, per germline. The length of the CDR3 is 14 residues.